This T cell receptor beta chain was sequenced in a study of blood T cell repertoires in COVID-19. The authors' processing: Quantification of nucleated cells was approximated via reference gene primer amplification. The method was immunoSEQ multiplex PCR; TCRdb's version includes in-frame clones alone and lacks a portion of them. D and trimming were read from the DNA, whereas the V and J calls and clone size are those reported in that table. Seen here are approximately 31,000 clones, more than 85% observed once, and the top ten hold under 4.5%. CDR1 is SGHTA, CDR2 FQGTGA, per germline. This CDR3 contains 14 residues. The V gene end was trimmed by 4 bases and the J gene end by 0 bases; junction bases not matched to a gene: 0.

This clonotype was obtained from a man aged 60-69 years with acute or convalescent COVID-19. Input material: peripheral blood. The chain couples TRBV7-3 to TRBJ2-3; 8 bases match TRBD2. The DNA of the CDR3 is TGTGCCAGCAGCTCTAGCGGGAGCACAGATACGCAGTATTTT. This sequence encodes CASSSSGSTDTQYF.